Following are 20 T cell receptor beta chains from one sample sequenced in a study of blood T cell repertoires in COVID-19. Method: immunoSEQ multiplex PCR; TCRdb's copy keeps in-frame clones and lacks some. The sample consists of more than 150,000 clones, about nine tenths of them appearing once. The sequenced sample was peripheral blood. The origin of the receptors is a woman in her seventies with acute or convalescent COVID-19.

The rearrangement joins TRBV2 to TRBJ1-6, with D tentatively TRBD1 (6 bases). Germline lookup yields CDR1 SNHLY and CDR2 FYNNEI. The CDR3 is made up of 15 amino acids. V was shortened by 4 bases and J by 4 bases, with 11 bases between the two germline ends. In DNA, the CDR3 is TGTGCCAGCAGTGCCGGACAGCCATATAATTCACCCCTCCACTTT. Protein sequence: CASSAGQPYNSPLHF.

The chain couples TRBV5-1 to TRBJ2-2; possibly TRBD1 for D (6 bases). The V end lost 2 bases, the J end lost 2 bases, and 16 bases lay between the germline ends. The CDR3 runs 17 residues. Germline CDR1 is SGHRS and CDR2 is YFSETQ. CDR3 sequence reads: CASSFGRGQVNTGELFF. In DNA, the CDR3 is TGCGCCAGCAGCTTTGGACGGGGACAAGTTAACACCGGGGAGCTGTTTTTT.

This clone was counted only a few times. This rearrangement joins TRBV28 to TRBJ1-1; TRBD1 matches 8 bases. The junction had 8 bases not matched to a gene; V was cut back by 4 bases and J by 7 bases. The CDR3 runs 14 residues. CDR1 MDHEN and CDR2 SYDVKM come from the germline V gene. This CDR3 reads CASSYGQGRGEAFF. The CDR3 nucleotides are TGTGCCAGCAGTTACGGACAGGGCCGAGGTGAAGCTTTCTTT.

The CDR3 protein is CASSMERGTVLPSNQPQHF. The CDR3, as DNA: TGTGCCAGTAGTATGGAACGAGGGACAGTTCTACCGAGCAATCAGCCCCAGCATTTT. The chain links TRBV19 to TRBJ1-5; 7 bases align to TRBD1. The CDR3 runs 19 residues. Germline V CDR1 and CDR2: LNHDA, SQIVND (reference sequence). V lost 3 bases, J lost 1 base, and 15 bases stayed unmatched.

The chain combines TRBV5-8 with TRBJ2-1; 11 bases line up with TRBD2. CDR3 length: 16 amino acids. Germline loops: CDR1 SGHTS, CDR2 YDEGEE. The V and J ends lost 4 bases and 7 bases, in that order; junction bases with no gene match: 10. The CDR3 DNA is TGTGCCAGCAGCCGTAATAGCGGGGGGGCCTTGAATGAGCAGTTCTTC. Residues: CASSRNSGGALNEQFF.

This chain uses TRBV4-2 with TRBJ2-3, with a weak D call TRBD2 (7 bases). V gave up 0 bases and J gave up 3 bases, with 25 bases separating them. The CDR3 is made up of 20 amino acids. From germline, CDR1 is LGHNA and CDR2 YNFKEQ. The CDR3 region is CASSQDVGFFGGGVTDTQYF. CDR3 nucleotides: TGTGCCAGCAGCCAAGATGTTGGTTTTTTTGGAGGGGGGGTAACAGATACGCAGTATTTT.

This clone is a singleton in its sample. The chain links TRBV15 to TRBJ2-7; D call uncertain. This CDR3 has 13 residues. With 0 bases removed from V and 1 base from J, the gap between germline ends came to 4 bases. Germline-derived CDR1 and CDR2 are LNHNV and YYDKDF (reference sequence). CDR3 sequence: CATSREASYEQYF. The DNA for the CDR3 is TGTGCCACCAGCAGAGAAGCATCCTACGAGCAGTACTTC.

Here the CDR3 reads CASSLGSTGGTNEKLFF. In DNA form, the CDR3 reads TGCGCCAGCAGCTTGGGTTCTACAGGGGGAACTAATGAAAAACTGTTTTTT. The chain couples TRBV5-1 to TRBJ1-4; 8 bases are a match to TRBD1. Germline CDR1 is SGHRS and CDR2 is YFSETQ. The J segment lost 1 base and the V segment lost 0 bases, leaving 5 bases of the junction unmatched. CDR3 size: 17 residues.

CDR3 region: CASSPGSDVVNEQFF. In nucleotides, the CDR3 is TGTGCCAGCTCACCGGGCAGTGATGTCGTCAATGAGCAGTTCTTC. The chain recombines TRBV18 with TRBJ2-1; D unresolved. The length of the CDR3 is 15 residues. V dropped 3 bases and J dropped 6 bases, with 15 bases sitting between them. Germline CDR1 KGHSH, CDR2 LQKENI.

The gene calls are TRBV5-1 and TRBJ1-3; D is unresolved. Trimming left V 0 bases short and J 3 bases short, with 7 bases between. The V gene's germline CDR1 is SGHRS and CDR2 YFSETQ. This CDR3 contains 14 residues. The CDR3 sequence: CASSLAGFGNTIYF. The CDR3 DNA reads TGCGCCAGCAGCTTGGCGGGATTTGGAAACACCATATATTTT.

V and J are TRBV5-1 and TRBJ2-1; possibly TRBD1 for D (6 bases). CDR1 SGHRS and CDR2 YFSETQ come from the germline V gene. This CDR3 has 15 amino acids. Trimming took 0 bases from V and 7 from J, leaving 14 bases between them. CDR3 loop: CASSLGQGLTNEQFF. CDR3 nucleotides: TGCGCCAGCAGCTTGGGGCAGGGGCTTACAAATGAGCAGTTCTTC.

The chain combines TRBV16 with TRBJ1-2; a possible D gene is TRBD1 (6 bases). Looked up from germline, CDR1 is KGHSY and CDR2 is FQNENV. The CDR3 contains 15 residues. V gave up 2 bases and J gave up 4 bases, with 14 bases separating them. The CDR3 loop is CASSQQRGGFYGYTF. CDR3 coding DNA: TGTGCCAGCAGCCAACAAAGAGGGGGTTTCTATGGCTACACCTTC.

This clone was seen once. This chain connects TRBV15 to TRBJ1-2; D uncertain. CDR1 is LNHNV, CDR2 YYDKDF, per germline (reference sequence). The CDR3 extends over 16 amino acids. V lost 0 bases and J 8 bases, leaving 19 bases between the germline ends. CDR3 in DNA: TGTGCCACCAGCAGAGACCCCGAGGGCGTTACGGGCGGCTACACCTTC. Its protein is CATSRDPEGVTGGYTF.

This chain connects TRBV28 to TRBJ1-6; 9 bases line up with TRBD1. This CDR3 is built from 15 residues. Germline trimming cut 6 bases from V and 4 bases from J; bases unmatched to any gene: 4. CDR1 is MDHEN and CDR2 is SYDVKM in the germline V gene. CDR3 sequence reads: CASRTGGLYNSPLHF. CDR3 DNA sequence: TGTGCCAGCAGGACAGGGGGACTTTATAATTCACCCCTCCACTTT.

The chain has TRBV18 and TRBJ1-1; 7 nucleotides align to TRBD1. V gave up 6 bases and J gave up 2 bases; unmatched junction bases: 6. The CDR3 consists of 14 residues. Germline values: CDR1 KGHSH, CDR2 LQKENI. CDR3 coding DNA: TGTGCCAGCTCCCAGACAGGGATTAACACTGAAGCTTTCTTT. Translated: CASSQTGINTEAFF.

The chain is built from TRBV6-5 and TRBJ1-2, with D perhaps matching TRBD1 (5 bases). The CDR3 covers 14 residues. The V and J ends lost 4 bases and 6 bases respectively, with 15 bases between them. The germline V gene encodes CDR1 MNHEY and CDR2 SVGAGI. The CDR3 coding sequence is TGTGCCAGCAGTTCCAGGACAACTTCAAATGGCTACACCTTC. The encoded protein is CASSSRTTSNGYTF.

In its sample, this clone was seen once. The rearrangement uses TRBV6-5 and TRBJ1-2, with D maybe TRBD1 (6 bases). Deletions cut 8 bases from V and 6 bases from J, with 22 bases between. Germline assignment: CDR1 MNHEY and CDR2 SVGAGI. The CDR3 is 15 amino acids. CDR3: CASGGQPLWVNGYTF. CDR3 sequence (DNA): TGTGCCAGCGGAGGACAGCCCCTTTGGGTAAATGGCTACACCTTC.

The chain joins TRBV9 to TRBJ2-4; 8 nucleotides align to TRBD1. J lost 13 bases, V lost 0 bases, and 6 bases had no gene match. This CDR3 has 13 residues. Germline-derived CDR1 and CDR2 are SGDLS and YYNGEE. CDR3 bases: TGTGCCAGCAGCGTAGATCGACAGGGGAAACAGTACTTC. Translation: CASSVDRQGKQYF.

This chain uses TRBV6-2 or TRBV6-3 with TRBJ1-5; D unresolved. This CDR3 comprises 13 residues. Germline CDR1 and CDR2: MNHEY and SVGEGT. V lost 7 bases and J 3 bases, leaving 10 bases between the germline ends. CDR3 protein: CASTPTHNQPQHF. CDR3 coding DNA: TGTGCCAGCACCCCTACTCACAATCAGCCCCAGCATTTT.

J is TRBJ2-5 and V is TRBV2, with D perhaps matching TRBD1 (5 bases). This CDR3 comprises 15 residues. Germline values: CDR1 SNHLY, CDR2 FYNNEI. V lost 7 bases and J lost 13, with 28 bases in between. The CDR3 spells CASTRLQQGGKLLYF. CDR3 bases: TGTGCCAGCACCCGACTCCAGCAGGGCGGTAAGCTCCTGTACTTC.